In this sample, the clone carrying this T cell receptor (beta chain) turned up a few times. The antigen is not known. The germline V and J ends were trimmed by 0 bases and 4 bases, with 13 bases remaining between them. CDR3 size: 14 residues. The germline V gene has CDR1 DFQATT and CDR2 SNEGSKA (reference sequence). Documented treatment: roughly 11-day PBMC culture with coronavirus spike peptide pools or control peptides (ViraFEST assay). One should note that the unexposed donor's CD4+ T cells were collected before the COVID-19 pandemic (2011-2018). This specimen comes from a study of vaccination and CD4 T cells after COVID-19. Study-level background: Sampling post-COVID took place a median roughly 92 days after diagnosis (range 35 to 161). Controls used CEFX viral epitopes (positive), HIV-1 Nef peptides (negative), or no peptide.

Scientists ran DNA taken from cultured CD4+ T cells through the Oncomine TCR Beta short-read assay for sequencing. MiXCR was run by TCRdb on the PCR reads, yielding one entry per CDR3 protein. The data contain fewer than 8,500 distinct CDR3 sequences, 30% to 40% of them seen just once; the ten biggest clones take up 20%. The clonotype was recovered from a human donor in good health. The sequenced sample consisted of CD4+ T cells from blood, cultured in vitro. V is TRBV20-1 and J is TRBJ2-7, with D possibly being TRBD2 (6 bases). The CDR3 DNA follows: TGCAGTGCTAGAGATGCCAGCGGGTCATACGAGCAGTACTTC. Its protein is CSARDASGSYEQYF.